This T cell receptor beta chain stems from a study of shared clonotypes between healthy human individuals. To note about this clone: Its specificity is unknown.

Trimming shortened V by 0 bases and J by 0 bases, and 7 bases separated the two germline ends. Germline CDR1 reads SGHKS; CDR2 reads YYEKEE (reference sequence). This CDR3 has 15 residues. Nashville, Tennessee was home to all donors, each a Caucasian adult. General observations from the study: Clonotype sharing among donors, it was expected, would be affected by sequencing depth.

TCRdb's copy holds only in-frame clones and misses some; the assay was immunoSEQ multiplex PCR. The table has 2 million to 3 million clones, roughly 92% seen once. This TCR derives from a man between 18 and 29 years old in good health. The chain employs TRBV5-5 and TRBJ1-3; a possible D gene is TRBD1 (6 bases). The material sequenced was naive CD4+ T cells sorted from blood. Subset noted: CD45RA+ positively selected. The CDR3 loop reads CASSLGTASGNTIYF. CDR3 DNA sequence: TGTGCCAGCAGCTTGGGGACAGCCTCTGGAAACACCATATATTTT.